The 32 T cell receptor beta chains below all came from one sample that was sequenced in a study of regulatory T cells in long-lasting Graves disease. Arm-PCR with iRepertoire HTBI primers amplified the CDR3 regions for these TCR beta libraries. TCRdb re-called the multiplex PCR reads with MiXCR, one entry per CDR3 protein. The profile covers 350,000 to 500,000 distinct CDR3 sequences, with roughly a fifth appearing a single time and 13% to 15% taken by the ten largest. Stated time point: persistent/refractory GD, antithyroid drugs over 5 years with positive TRAb. PBMCs were the source of the RNA used for TCR sequencing. The sample in question was peripheral blood mononuclear cells (PBMCs), obtained when the disease was refractory, from a patient treated with antithyroid drugs. These receptors all come from a female donor with Graves disease.

J is TRBJ2-1 and V is TRBV11-2; TRBD2 might be the D (5 bases). CDR3 length equals 13 residues. V lost 2 bases, J lost 9 bases, and 11 bases lay in between. CDR1 is SGHAT, CDR2 FQNNGV, per germline. The CDR3 loop reads CASSLLASGEQFF. The CDR3 bases are TGTGCCAGCAGCTTATTAGCGAGCGGTGAGCAGTTCTTC. The variable domain in full, with the rest retrieved from reference TRBV11-2 and TRBJ2-1, is EAGVAQSPRYKIIEKRQSVAFWCNPISGHATLYWYQQILGQGPKLLIQFQNNGVVDDSQLPKDRFSAERLKGVDSTLKIQPAKLEDSAVYLCASSLLASGEQFFGPGTRLTVL.

This clonotype occurred many times. The chain combines TRBV2 with TRBJ2-7; 10 bases map to TRBD2. V lost 11 bases and J lost 3; bases outside the gene matches: 10. The CDR3 is made up of 14 amino acids. Germline CDR1 reads SNHLY; CDR2 reads FYNNEI. CDR3 nucleotides: TGTGCCTTCCGCCTAGCGGGAGCCCGCTACGAGCAGTACTTC. Amino acid sequence: CAFRLAGARYEQYF.

J is TRBJ2-7 and V is TRBV6-2 or TRBV6-3, with a possible D match to TRBD1 (6 bases). Germline assignment: CDR1 MNHEY and CDR2 SVGEGT. The CDR3 is 15 residues long. V gave up 6 bases and J gave up 6 bases, with 21 bases separating them. The CDR3 reads CASSTRRGRLGEQYF. CDR3 nucleotide sequence: TGTGCCAGCAGCACCCGTAGGGGGAGACTGGGCGAGCAGTACTTC.

This clonotype was observed many times. This chain uses TRBV5-1 with TRBJ2-7; 13 bases match TRBD2. This CDR3 spans 15 amino acids. The trim removed 0 bases at V and 6 bases at J, leaving 3 bases unmatched. CDR1 and CDR2 from the germline V gene are SGHRS and YFSETQ. The CDR3 loop reads CASSLEGTSGIEQYF. In DNA, the CDR3 is TGCGCCAGCAGCTTGGAGGGGACTAGCGGGATCGAGCAGTACTTC.

This clonotype was seen repeatedly, ten times or more. The rearrangement joins TRBV6-1 to TRBJ1-2, with D hard to call. Germline V gene lookup returns CDR1 MNHNS and CDR2 SASEGT. Trimming shortened V by 10 bases and J by 6 bases, and 15 bases separated the two germline ends. This CDR3 comprises 12 residues. Written as DNA, the CDR3 is TGTGCCACAGCCCTGGATGGGGATGGCTACACCTTC. This sequence encodes CATALDGDGYTF.

This sequence joins TRBV20-1 and TRBJ1-5; D uncertain. The CDR3 totals 16 residues. The V gene's germline CDR1 is DFQATT and CDR2 SNEGSKA (reference sequence). Trimming removed 0 bases from V and 3 bases from J, with 15 bases in between. CDR3 in DNA: TGCAGTGCTAGAGATAGATGGTACGCGAACAATCAGCCCCAGCATTTT. Amino acids: CSARDRWYANNQPQHF.

This clonotype was seen once. The chain uses TRBV19 and TRBJ1-5; 8 bases are a match to TRBD1. The CDR3 is 14 residues long. The J segment lost 6 bases and the V segment lost 9 bases, leaving 10 bases of the junction unmatched. Germline CDR1 reads LNHDA; CDR2 reads SQIVND (reference sequence). CDR3 residues: CASQGQVTGQPQHF. CDR3 sequence (DNA): TGTGCCAGCCAGGGACAGGTTACGGGTCAGCCCCAGCATTTT. The complete variable domain, with remaining parts taken from reference TRBV19 and TRBJ1-5, reads DGGITQSPKYLFRKEGQNVTLSCEQNLNHDAMYWYRQDPGQGLRLIYYSQIVNDFQKGDIAEGYSVSREKKESFPLTVTSAQKNPTAFYLCASQGQVTGQPQHFGDGTRLSIL.

The V call is TRBV12-3 or TRBV12-4, the J call TRBJ2-7, with a tentative D call TRBD2 (6 bases). This CDR3 has 13 amino acids. V was clipped by 2 bases and J by 4 bases, with 9 bases between them. The CDR3 loop reads CASSLWRGYEQYF. CDR3 sequence (DNA): TGTGCCAGCAGTTTATGGCGGGGATACGAGCAGTACTTC.

This clonotype has a handful of counts. The chain uses TRBV19 and TRBJ1-1; maybe TRBD1 (6 bases). V was pared by 9 bases and J by 0 bases, with 17 bases between. Germline CDR1 LNHDA, CDR2 SQIVND (reference sequence). The CDR3 spans 15 residues. CDR3 bases: TGTGCCAGCAACTTAGGGGGGGTGATGAACACTGAAGCTTTCTTT. Its translation is CASNLGGVMNTEAFF.

Remarks on this clonotype: A read error may explain this, as a much larger clone is one base away. This chain links TRBV6-2 or TRBV6-3 with TRBJ1-5, with unresolved D. In germline, CDR1 is MNHEY, CDR2 SVGEGT. The CDR3 is 12 residues long. The CDR3 here is CASTRGGQPRHF. For the CDR3, the DNA is TGTGCCAGCACGCGGGGTGGTCAGCCCCGGCATTTT.

This clonotype showed up just a few times. V and J are TRBV9 and TRBJ1-4, with unresolved D. The germline V gene encodes CDR1 SGDLS and CDR2 YYNGEE. Trimming took off 0 bases at V and 5 bases at J, with 11 bases between the two ends. The CDR3 spans 15 residues. Here the CDR3 DNA reads TGTGCCAGCAGCGTAGGAGGGTGGAAAAATGAAAAACTGTTTTTT. Translated, it gives CASSVGGWKNEKLFF.

Only a few counts were recorded for this clonotype. This chain joins TRBV5-5 and TRBJ2-7, with TRBD2 identical over 7 bases. V trimming: 6 bases; J trimming: 0 bases; junction bases outside the gene matches: 6. The germline CDR1 and CDR2 sequences are SGHKS and YYEKEE (reference sequence). The CDR3 loop spans 14 amino acids. The CDR3: CASKSGASSYEQYF. CDR3 bases: TGTGCCAGCAAGAGCGGGGCCAGCTCCTACGAGCAGTACTTC.

On this clonotype itself: This may arise from a read error, as a much more abundant clone is one base away. V usage is TRBV13 and J usage is TRBJ2-5; weak D call: TRBD2 (5 bases). The germline V gene has CDR1 PRHDT and CDR2 FYEKMQ (reference sequence). V shed 5 bases and J shed 5 bases, with 15 bases lying between them. This CDR3 comprises 14 residues. CDR3 bases: TGTGCCAGCAGCCCAGACCCCCGCGGGGAGACCCAGTACTTC. It translates to CASSPDPRGETQYF.

This clonotype was seen repeatedly, ten times or more. V usage is TRBV5-1 and J usage is TRBJ2-1; 16 nucleotides match TRBD2. V shed 4 bases, J shed 8 bases, and the junction held 3 bases outside the gene matches. The CDR3 extends over 15 amino acids. Germline CDR1 is SGHRS and CDR2 is YFSETQ. CDR3 region: CASSGGTSGRDEQFF. CDR3 coding DNA: TGCGCCAGCAGCGGAGGGACTAGCGGGAGGGATGAGCAGTTCTTC.

The chain has TRBV28 and TRBJ1-2; D not resolved. Trimming shortened V by 6 bases and J by 4 bases, and 15 bases separated the two germline ends. In germline, CDR1 is MDHEN, CDR2 SYDVKM. There are 14 residues in the CDR3. The CDR3 region is CASSRVTRSYGYTF. CDR3 DNA: TGTGCCAGCAGCCGGGTCACGAGGAGCTATGGCTACACCTTC.

The sample holds many counts of this clonotype. V usage is TRBV12-3 or TRBV12-4 and J usage is TRBJ2-7, with D possibly being TRBD2 (6 bases). Deletions cut 4 bases from V and 1 base from J, with 8 bases between. CDR3 size: 13 residues. The CDR3 here is CASSWGLSYEQYF. The CDR3 DNA reads TGTGCCAGCAGTTGGGGACTTTCCTACGAGCAGTACTTC.

This clonotype has a handful of counts. The CDR3 bases are TGTGCCAGCACTCAAACCACAGATACGCAGTATTTT. It translates to CASTQTTDTQYF. J is TRBJ2-3 and V is TRBV28, with D unclear. The CDR3 sequence is 12 residues long. V dropped 7 bases and J dropped 2 bases, with 7 bases sitting between them. Germline V gene data show CDR1 as MDHEN and CDR2 as SYDVKM.

The chain couples TRBV10-3 to TRBJ1-4, with D hard to call. The V gene's germline CDR1 is ENHRY and CDR2 SYGVKD. With 6 bases removed from V and 4 bases from J, the gap between germline ends came to 15 bases. The length of the CDR3 is 15 residues. In DNA, the CDR3 is TGTGCCATCAGAGGCTCCGGCGGTGGTAATGAAAAACTGTTTTTT. This gives the protein CAIRGSGGGNEKLFF.

V and J are TRBV7-9 and TRBJ2-3; TRBD2 aligns across 7 bases. The CDR3 length is 16 residues. V lost 5 bases and J lost 0; bases outside the gene matches: 8. Germline V gene data show CDR1 as SEHNR and CDR2 as FQNEAQ (reference sequence). In DNA, the CDR3 is TGTGCCAGCAGCAAAGGGGTTAGCGGGAGCACAGATACGCAGTATTTT. Translating gives CASSKGVSGSTDTQYF.

This clonotype has more than one count but fewer than ten. The rearrangement joins TRBV24-1 to TRBJ2-7, with 7 bases that match TRBD1. V shed 5 bases and J 6 bases; nucleotides not matched to a gene: 12. The CDR3 spans 15 residues. Looked up from germline, CDR1 is KGHDR and CDR2 is SFDVKD. The CDR3 protein is CATSARDRDGVEQYF. In DNA form, the CDR3 reads TGTGCCACCAGTGCCCGTGACAGGGATGGAGTCGAGCAGTACTTC.

The CDR3: CASSSLRGQPQHF. CDR3 DNA sequence: TGTGCCAGCAGTTCTCTCAGGGGGCAGCCCCAGCATTTT. The chain carries TRBV27 and TRBJ1-5; 7 nucleotides match TRBD1. The V and J ends lost 4 bases and 7 bases, in that order; junction bases with no gene match: 4. This CDR3 is 13 amino acids long. Germline V CDR1 and CDR2: MNHEY, SMNVEV (reference sequence).

This clonotype was recorded many times. The chain's CDR3 is CSASVQGAREAFF. CDR3 coding DNA: TGCAGTGCTAGTGTACAGGGGGCCAGGGAAGCTTTCTTT. The chain has TRBV20-1 and TRBJ1-1, with 9 bases aligning to TRBD1. The germline gives CDR1 DFQATT, CDR2 SNEGSKA (reference sequence). This CDR3 contains 13 residues. Unmatched junction bases numbered 7, after V lost 3 bases and J lost 8 bases.

The V gene is TRBV4-2, the J gene TRBJ2-4; 9 nucleotides agree with TRBD2. Germline CDR1 is LGHNA and CDR2 is YNFKEQ. The V segment lost 4 bases and the J segment 0 bases; nucleotides outside the gene matches: 7. CDR3 length equals 17 residues. CDR3: CASSRLTSGLAKNIQYF. Written as DNA, the CDR3 is TGTGCCAGCAGCCGACTTACTAGCGGGTTAGCCAAAAACATTCAGTACTTC.

This clonotype was counted between two and nine times. This CDR3 is missing its conserved last phenylalanine or tryptophan, likely due to a read error. The chain has TRBV24-1 and TRBJ1-1; D call uncertain. Germline V gene sequence: CDR1 KGHDR, CDR2 SFDVKD. The CDR3 extends over 13 amino acids. CDR3 nucleotides: TGTGCCACCCGTGAATCAACCAACACTGAAGCTTTCCTT. It translates to CATRESTNTEAFL.

The rearrangement links TRBV20-1 to TRBJ2-5; D remains unclear. There are 14 residues in the CDR3. Trimming shortened V by 1 base and J by 4 bases, and 13 bases separated the two germline ends. CDR1 is DFQATT and CDR2 is SNEGSKA in the germline V gene (reference sequence). Here the CDR3 reads CSARVVSAPETQYF. The CDR3 DNA reads as TGCAGTGCTAGAGTTGTTTCGGCCCCAGAGACCCAGTACTTC.

The chain has TRBV20-1 and TRBJ1-5; D not certain. Germline V gives CDR1 DFQATT, CDR2 SNEGSKA (reference sequence). CDR3 length: 12 amino acids. V was cut by 7 bases and J by 2 bases, with 9 bases left in between. CDR3 region: CSGEKGNQPQHF. In DNA, the CDR3 is TGCAGTGGGGAGAAGGGCAATCAGCCCCAGCATTTT.

In this sample, this clonotype turned up a few times. This sequence joins TRBV30 and TRBJ1-5; TRBD1 matches at 7 bases. This CDR3 spans 13 amino acids. Per the germline V gene, CDR1 is GTSNPN and CDR2 is SVGIG (reference sequence). V shed 2 bases and J 5 bases; nucleotides not matched to a gene: 3. The CDR3 loop reads CAWSRQGDQPQHF. Written as DNA, the CDR3 is TGTGCCTGGAGTAGACAGGGTGATCAGCCCCAGCATTTT.

This clonotype was observed a handful of times. V is TRBV13 and J is TRBJ1-6; D remains unclear. Germline CDR1 is PRHDT and CDR2 is FYEKMQ (reference sequence). The CDR3 is 14 residues long. V was clipped by 3 bases and J by 10 bases, with 13 bases between them. In DNA, the CDR3 is TGTGCCAGCAGCTTTCGGACGGCAGAATCACCCCTCCACTTT. Translating gives CASSFRTAESPLHF. Full variable domain (rest looked up from reference TRBV13 and TRBJ1-6): AAGVIQSPRHLIKEKRETATLKCYPIPRHDTVYWYQQGPGQDPQFLISFYEKMQSDKGSIPDRFSAQQFSDYHSELNMSSLELGDSALYFCASSFRTAESPLHFGNGTRLTVT.

This sequence joins TRBV29-1 and TRBJ2-7; 8 bases are shared with TRBD2. J lost 5 bases, V lost 4 bases, and 1 base had no gene match. The CDR3 is 11 residues long. Germline V gives CDR1 SQVTM, CDR2 ANQGSEA. CDR3 residues: CSVGAGDEQYF. The CDR3 nucleotides are TGCAGCGTTGGAGCGGGGGACGAGCAGTACTTC.

This clonotype was seen ten or more times. The genes are TRBV28 and TRBJ1-5; 7 nucleotides agree with TRBD1. Germline V gene sequence: CDR1 MDHEN, CDR2 SYDVKM. This CDR3 has 16 residues. The V segment lost 5 bases and the J segment 5 bases; nucleotides outside the gene matches: 12. The CDR3 protein is CASSPHRDRDHQPQHF. In DNA, the CDR3 is TGTGCCAGCAGTCCCCACCGGGACAGAGACCATCAGCCCCAGCATTTT. The full variable domain, completed using reference TRBV28 and TRBJ1-5, is DVKVTQSSRYLVKRTGEKVFLECVQDMDHENMFWYRQDPGLGLRLIYFSYDVKMKEKGDIPEGYSVSREKKERFSLILESASTNQTSMYLCASSPHRDRDHQPQHFGDGTRLSIL.

This clonotype showed up just a few times. V usage is TRBV25-1 and J usage is TRBJ2-7; 10 positions match TRBD2. Trimming at V came to 5 bases and at J to 5 bases, leaving 9 bases not matched to a gene. The germline CDR1 and CDR2 sequences are MGHDK and SYGVNS. CDR3 length equals 15 residues. CDR3 amino acids: CASSNSSGSNDEQYF. The CDR3 coding sequence is TGTGCCAGCAGTAACTCTAGCGGGAGTAACGACGAGCAGTACTTC.

The sample holds many counts of this clonotype. The chain couples TRBV25-1 to TRBJ1-2, with a weak D call TRBD1 (5 bases). CDR1 and CDR2 from the germline V gene are MGHDK and SYGVNS. The CDR3 has 13 residues. V was clipped by 7 bases and J by 8 bases, with 17 bases between them. The CDR3, as DNA: TGTGCCAGCACCCCTTCCGGGGCAGACGGCTACACCTTC. It is translated as CASTPSGADGYTF.